This T cell receptor (beta chain) was profiled in a study of T cell responses to AZD1222 COVID-19 vaccine (dated by TCRdb to the early 2020s). General notes on the study: AZD1222 recipients whose second dose came at about 4 weeks and those whose second dose came at about 12 weeks were combined into one group, since spike-specific TCR depth and breadth did not differ between the two schedules. A total of 240 or so trial participants underwent TCR sequencing, of whom some 200 had received two doses of AZD1222 and around 25 had received two doses of the MenACWY control vaccine. Trial participants were enrolled by age into subgroups of 18-55, 56-69 and 70-plus years, and around 150, 28 and 57 TCR-sequenced participants, respectively, were included in these subgroups.

The paper as a whole reports these results and caveats: The 56-69-year group was small, and its depth increase did not reach significance, likely because of low power. No day 14 peak-response samples were available, so repertoires were characterized only after the peak T cell response. CD4 TCRs associated with the vaccine covered the entire spike protein, and the dominant responses were in regions 160-218 and 743-854. Conclusions about previously exposed vaccinees were limited because only six or seven AZD1222 recipients were SARS-CoV-2 seropositive at baseline. After two AZD1222 doses, spike-specific TCR breadth and depth were significantly higher than at day 0 and than in MenACWY recipients. Reportedly, almost half of the unique spike-specific TCRs recognized epitopes lying outside the regions that are mutated in the B.1.351 and B.1.1.7 variants. Participants were mostly white British, with more females than males. The authors suggested clonal diversity may have been underestimated.

CDR3 length: 13 amino acids, cysteine to phenylalanine. CDR3 DNA is the only sequence kept; it has 39 bases, read in frame from the first base. The germline V gene supplies CDR1 SNHLY and CDR2 FYNNEI. Germline trimming amounts to 6 bases on V and 7 bases on J, with 4 as the count of junction bases outside the gene matches. This clone was seen a handful of times. It has no known antigen specificity. Nothing much larger sits one base from this clone, and base qualities are not available. The CDR3 regions of human TCRbeta chains were analyzed by immunosequencing. The study's processing was this. TCRs in the repertoires were compared against a reference library of SARS-CoV-2-specific TCRs that had been generated with the MIRA antigen-specificity platform. Breadth was defined as the fraction of unique TCRs that were SARS-CoV-2-associated, and depth was defined as the fraction of total T cells that were SARS-CoV-2-associated. Using the MIRA data, each spike-specific TCR was assigned both to the spike region to which the TCR was reactive and to a CD4 or CD8 class. Log10-transformed breadth and depth values were compared by one-way ANOVA with Sidak's multiple comparisons tests. Not all clones reach the TCRdb copy of this immuneACCESS table, which keeps in-frame sequences only. Checked studies attribute under half of the gap to unresolved V genes and leave the rest unexplained. V, J and clone size reflect that table, while D and trimming were determined from the DNA. The sample profile shows roughly 100,000 clones; approximately 87% of them were found once. Clones ranked in the top ten supply roughly 2.6% of the sample.

In the paper's terms, the time point label means: baseline before first vaccination. The vaccinee samples were drawn from two UK trials, COV001 and COV002, one of which was a single-blind randomized controlled phase 2/3 trial testing AZD1222 (ChAdOx1 nCoV-19) in healthy adults. For TCRbeta chain sequencing, PBMC samples were collected from trial participants at day 0 and at day 28 after the second dose. Sample: peripheral blood, taken on day 0 of AZD1222 vaccination. The sequence came from an adult in good health. The chain couples TRBV2 to TRBJ2-7, with TRBD2 matching 12 junction bases. This receptor has the CDR3 CASSRTSGVEQYF. The DNA sequence reads TGTGCCAGCAGCCGGACTAGCGGGGTTGAGCAGTACTTC.